The rows below give T cell receptor beta chains drawn from one sample of a study of T cell repertoires in cytomegalovirus infection. TCRdb ran MiXCR on the reads and lists one entry per CDR3 protein. The sample has tens of thousands of distinct CDR3 sequences, 20% seen once. No antigens are known for them. The specimen was CD8+ T cells from cultured PBMCs, collected from culture after CMV antigen stimulation. The receptor set was obtained from a human donor in good health (CMV status not recorded). Some clones in this sample may be carry-over from other donors' samples. Each CDR3 is given with its conserved first and last residue. D genes are given only for firm matches.

cdr3_aa | d_call | v_call
CASSPPRPSTGELFF | - | TRBV7-2
CASSLELGREGLEDTQYF | TRBD2 | TRBV7-8
CASSLEFGPKNTGELFF | - | TRBV7-2
CASSFEGQGYGYTF | TRBD1 | TRBV7-9
CASSLGNPLAGVFYNEQFF | TRBD2 | TRBV28
CASSLRDSQETQYF | TRBD1 | TRBV7-2
CASSTGGAPEDTQYF | TRBD2 | TRBV5-1
CASIRSRNFQETQYF | - | TRBV9
CASSLSQWTGNTGELFF | - | TRBV11-2
CASSPGGRKNTGELFF | - | TRBV9
CASSGSSGALLETQYF | TRBD2 | TRBV5-4
CASSIGGNYEQYF | - | TRBV7-3
CASSRGQMNTEAFF | - | TRBV27
CASSQTATRGYTF | - | TRBV7-8
CASSLPGSGNSPLHF | - | TRBV9
CASSLGSAGPDSEQFF | - | TRBV7-8
CASGWVNTEAFF | - | TRBV12-3/TRBV12-4
CASTPSGFRNTGELFF | - | TRBV11-2
CASSLRLSTDTQYF | - | TRBV7-6
CASSLRGNADTQYF | - | TRBV7-8
CASSYSARLMGEQYF | - | TRBV6-2/TRBV6-3
CASSQGSGTIKDEQFF | TRBD2 | TRBV4-1
CASSIYFLSNQPQHF | - | TRBV19
CASSLARGPKTEAFF | TRBD1 | TRBV7-6
CASMRGMVEQYF | - | TRBV2
CASSLADRRQGVWDGYTF | TRBD1 | TRBV7-2
CASSLAGGNYNEQFF | TRBD2 | TRBV12-3/TRBV12-4
CASSRDRWNTEAFF | - | TRBV19
CASSLGGSIETQYF | TRBD2 | TRBV28
CAIRDSYPYEQYF | - | TRBV10-3
CASKGPAHTF | - | TRBV2
CSGGTGANTIYF | TRBD1 | TRBV29-1